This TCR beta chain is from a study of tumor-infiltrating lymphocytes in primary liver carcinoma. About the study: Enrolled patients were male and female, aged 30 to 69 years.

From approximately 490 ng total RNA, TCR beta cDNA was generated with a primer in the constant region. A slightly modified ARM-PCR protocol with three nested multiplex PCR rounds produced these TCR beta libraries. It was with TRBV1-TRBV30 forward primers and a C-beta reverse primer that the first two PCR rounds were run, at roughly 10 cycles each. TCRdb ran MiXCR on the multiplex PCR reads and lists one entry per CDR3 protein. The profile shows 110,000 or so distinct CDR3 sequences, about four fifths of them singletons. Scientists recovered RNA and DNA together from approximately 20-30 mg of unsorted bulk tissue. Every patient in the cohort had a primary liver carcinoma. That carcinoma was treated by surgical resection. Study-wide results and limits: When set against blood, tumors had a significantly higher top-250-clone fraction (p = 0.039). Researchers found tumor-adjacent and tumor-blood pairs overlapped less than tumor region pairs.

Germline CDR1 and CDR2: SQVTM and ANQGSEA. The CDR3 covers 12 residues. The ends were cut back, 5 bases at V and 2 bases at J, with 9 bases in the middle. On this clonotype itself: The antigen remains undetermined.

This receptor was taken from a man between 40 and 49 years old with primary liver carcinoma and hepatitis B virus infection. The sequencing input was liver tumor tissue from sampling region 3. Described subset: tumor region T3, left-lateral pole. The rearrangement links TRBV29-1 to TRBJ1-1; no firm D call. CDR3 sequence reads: CSVRSSNTEAFF. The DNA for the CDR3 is TGCAGCGTTAGGTCTTCAAACACTGAAGCTTTCTTT. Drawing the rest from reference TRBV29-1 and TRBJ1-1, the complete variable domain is SAVISQKPSRDICQRGTSLTIQCQVDSQVTMMFWYRQQPGQSLTLIATANQGSEATYESGFVIDKFPISRPNLTFSTLTVSNMSPEDSSIYLCSVRSSNTEAFFGQGTRLTVV.